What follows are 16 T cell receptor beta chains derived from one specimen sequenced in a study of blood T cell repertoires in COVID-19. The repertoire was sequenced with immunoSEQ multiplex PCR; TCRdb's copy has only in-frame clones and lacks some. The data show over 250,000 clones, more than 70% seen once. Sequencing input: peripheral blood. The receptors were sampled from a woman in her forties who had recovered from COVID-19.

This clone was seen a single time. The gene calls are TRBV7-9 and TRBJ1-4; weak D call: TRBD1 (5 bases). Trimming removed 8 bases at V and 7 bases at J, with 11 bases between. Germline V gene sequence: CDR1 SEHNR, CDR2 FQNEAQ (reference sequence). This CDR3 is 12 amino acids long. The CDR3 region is CASGQGLEKLFF. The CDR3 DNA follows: TGTGCCAGCGGCCAGGGCCTTGAAAAACTGTTTTTT. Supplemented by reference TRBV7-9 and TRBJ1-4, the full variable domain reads DTGVSQNPRHKITKRGQNVTFRCDPISEHNRLYWYRQTLGQGPEFLTYFQNEAQLEKSRLLSDRFSAERPKGSFSTLEIQRTEQGDSAMYLCASGQGLEKLFFGSGTQLSVL.

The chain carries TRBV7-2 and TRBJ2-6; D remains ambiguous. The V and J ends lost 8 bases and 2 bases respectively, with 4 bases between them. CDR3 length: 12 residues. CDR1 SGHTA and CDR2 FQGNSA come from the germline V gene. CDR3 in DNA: TGTGCCAGCGCGGCTGGGGCCAACGTCCTGACTTTC. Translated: CASAAGANVLTF. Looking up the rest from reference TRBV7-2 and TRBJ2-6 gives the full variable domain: GAGVSQSPSNKVTEKGKDVELRCDPISGHTALYWYRQSLGQGLEFLIYFQGNSAPDKSGLPSDRFSAERTGGSVSTLTIQRTQQEDSAVYLCASAAGANVLTFGAGSRLTVL.

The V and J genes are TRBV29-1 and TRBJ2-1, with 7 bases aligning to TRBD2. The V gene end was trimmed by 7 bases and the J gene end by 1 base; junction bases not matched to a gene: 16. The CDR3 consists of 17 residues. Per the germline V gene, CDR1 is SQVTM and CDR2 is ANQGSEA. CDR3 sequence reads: CSAEAPRREFSYNEQFF. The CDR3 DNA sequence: TGCAGCGCCGAGGCCCCCAGGCGGGAGTTTTCCTACAATGAGCAGTTCTTC.

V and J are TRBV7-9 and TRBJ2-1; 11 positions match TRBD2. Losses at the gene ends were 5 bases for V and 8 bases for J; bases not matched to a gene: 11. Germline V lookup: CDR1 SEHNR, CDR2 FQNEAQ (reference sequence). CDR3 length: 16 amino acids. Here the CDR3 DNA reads TGTGCCAGCAGCCCCGGGACTAGCGGACCCTGGGATGAGCAGTTCTTC. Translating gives CASSPGTSGPWDEQFF.

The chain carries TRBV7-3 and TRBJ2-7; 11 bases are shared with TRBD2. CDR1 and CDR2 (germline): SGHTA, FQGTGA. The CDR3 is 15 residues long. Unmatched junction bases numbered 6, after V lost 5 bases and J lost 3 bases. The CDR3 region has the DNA TGTGCCAGCAGCCGCCCCGGGACTAGCGGCTACGAGCAGTACTTC. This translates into CASSRPGTSGYEQYF.

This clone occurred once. CDR3 sequence reads: CASSLVYEVAGGPHNEQFF. The CDR3 DNA is TGTGCCAGCAGCTTAGTTTATGAGGTAGCGGGGGGCCCACACAATGAGCAGTTCTTC. The V call is TRBV7-9, the J call TRBJ2-1, with 10 bases fitting TRBD2. The CDR3 is 19 residues long. The germline V gene has CDR1 SEHNR and CDR2 FQNEAQ (reference sequence). V shed 1 base, J shed 5 bases, and the junction held 14 bases outside the gene matches.

The CDR3 sequence: CASSLSTSLQGRHSPLHF. CDR3 sequence (DNA): TGTGCCAGCAGCTTATCCACCTCCCTACAGGGAAGGCACTCACCCCTCCACTTT. The V call is TRBV7-3, the J call TRBJ1-6; D is possibly TRBD1 (6 bases). CDR3 size: 18 residues. Trimming removed 2 bases at V and 10 bases at J, with 24 bases between. CDR1 and CDR2 (germline): SGHTA, FQGTGA.

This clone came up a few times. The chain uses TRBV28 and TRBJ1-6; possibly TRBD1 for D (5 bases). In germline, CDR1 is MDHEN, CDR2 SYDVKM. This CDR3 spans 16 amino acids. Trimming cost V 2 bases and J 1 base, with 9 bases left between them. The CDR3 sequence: CASSLPGVSYNSPLHF. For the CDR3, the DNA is TGTGCCAGCAGTTTACCGGGGGTGTCCTATAATTCACCCCTCCACTTT.

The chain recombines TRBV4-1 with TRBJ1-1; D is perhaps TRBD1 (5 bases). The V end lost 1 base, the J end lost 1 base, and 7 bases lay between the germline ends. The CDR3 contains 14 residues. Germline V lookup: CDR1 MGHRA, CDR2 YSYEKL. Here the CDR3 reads CASSQGQKNTEAFF. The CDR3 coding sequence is TGCGCCAGCAGCCAAGGACAGAAGAACACTGAAGCTTTCTTT.

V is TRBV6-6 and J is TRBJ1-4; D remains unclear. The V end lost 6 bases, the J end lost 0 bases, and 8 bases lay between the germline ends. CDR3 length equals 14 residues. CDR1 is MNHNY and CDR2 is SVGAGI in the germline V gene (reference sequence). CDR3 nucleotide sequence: TGTGCCAGCAGGGCCCGGGCAACTAATGAAAAACTGTTTTTT. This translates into CASRARATNEKLFF.

The CDR3 region is CASSSLTGAVGELFF. The CDR3 bases are TGTGCCAGCAGCTCCCTAACAGGGGCGGTCGGGGAGCTGTTTTTT. The V call is TRBV7-8, the J call TRBJ2-2; 7 positions agree with TRBD1. The CDR3 consists of 15 residues. Per germline, CDR1 SGHVS and CDR2 FQNEAQ. V trimming: 4 bases; J trimming: 7 bases; junction bases outside the gene matches: 9.

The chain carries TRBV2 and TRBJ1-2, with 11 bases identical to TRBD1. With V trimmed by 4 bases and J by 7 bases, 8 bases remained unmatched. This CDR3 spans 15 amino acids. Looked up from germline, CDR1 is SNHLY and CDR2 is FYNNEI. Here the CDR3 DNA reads TGTGCCAGCAGTGCCGAAGGGACAGGGGGAGGTGGCTACACCTTC. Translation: CASSAEGTGGGGYTF. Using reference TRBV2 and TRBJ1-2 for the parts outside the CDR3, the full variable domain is EPEVTQTPSHQVTQMGQEVILRCVPISNHLYFYWYRQILGQKVEFLVSFYNNEISEKSEIFDDQFSVERPDGSNFTLKIRSTKLEDSAMYFCASSAEGTGGGGYTFGSGTRLTVV.

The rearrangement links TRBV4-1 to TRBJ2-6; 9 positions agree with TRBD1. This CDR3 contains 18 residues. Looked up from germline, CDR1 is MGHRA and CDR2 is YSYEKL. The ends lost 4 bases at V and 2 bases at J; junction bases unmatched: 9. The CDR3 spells CASSPPGQGFAGANVLTF. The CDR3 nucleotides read TGCGCCAGCAGCCCCCCCGGACAGGGGTTTGCTGGGGCCAACGTCCTGACTTTC.

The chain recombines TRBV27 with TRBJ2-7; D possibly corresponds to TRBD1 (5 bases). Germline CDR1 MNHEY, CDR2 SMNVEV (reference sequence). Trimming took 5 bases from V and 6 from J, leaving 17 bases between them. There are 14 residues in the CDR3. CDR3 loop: CASSPGLGVGEQYV. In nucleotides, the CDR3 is TGTGCCAGCAGTCCCGGCCTAGGGGTTGGCGAGCAGTACGTC.

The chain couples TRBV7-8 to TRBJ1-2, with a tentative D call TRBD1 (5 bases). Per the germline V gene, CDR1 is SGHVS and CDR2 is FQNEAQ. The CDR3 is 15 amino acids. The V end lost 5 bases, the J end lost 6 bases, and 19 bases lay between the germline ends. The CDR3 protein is CASSPPGLRGNGYTF. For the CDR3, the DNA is TGTGCCAGCAGCCCCCCCGGACTCCGGGGGAATGGCTACACCTTC.

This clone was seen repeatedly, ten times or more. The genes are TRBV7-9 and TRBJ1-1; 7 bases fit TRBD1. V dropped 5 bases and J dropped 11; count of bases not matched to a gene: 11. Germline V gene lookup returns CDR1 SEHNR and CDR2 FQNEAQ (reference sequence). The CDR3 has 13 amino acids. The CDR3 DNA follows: TGTGCCAGCAGCGAGACAGGGATGGGGGGTGCTTTCTTT. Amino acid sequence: CASSETGMGGAFF.